Sequencing of this TCR beta chain was carried out in a study of blood T cell repertoires in COVID-19. Study background: PBMCs, B-cell-depleted T cells, or T cells provided the cDNA or gDNA that made up the material.

In the original processing: Cell counts per sample came from amplifying reference gene primers. Profiled with immunoSEQ multiplex PCR; TCRdb holds only in-frame clones, not every one. V and J calls and clone size follow that table, whereas D and trimming were derived from the DNA. The sample lists more than 300,000 clones; just over 85% were seen once. Sequencing used PBMCs or T cells enriched from blood (not recorded which). This clonotype originated in a man in his thirties or forties who had recovered from COVID-19.

The CDR3 DNA reads as TGCACCAGCAGCTCACCTTTGGTCGGGGGACTTTCCTACGAGCAGTACTTC. This sequence encodes CTSSSPLVGGLSYEQYF. The chain uses TRBV1 and TRBJ2-7; TRBD2 was called by the table and not checked on the DNA. TRBV1 is a listed pseudogene. The CDR3 spans 17 residues.